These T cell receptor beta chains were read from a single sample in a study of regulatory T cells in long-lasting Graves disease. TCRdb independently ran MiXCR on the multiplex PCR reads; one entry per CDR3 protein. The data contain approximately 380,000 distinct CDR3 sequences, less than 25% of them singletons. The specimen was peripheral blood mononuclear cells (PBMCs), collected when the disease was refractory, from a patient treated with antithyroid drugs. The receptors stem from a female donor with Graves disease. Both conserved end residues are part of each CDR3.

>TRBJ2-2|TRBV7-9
CASRGGVANTGELFF
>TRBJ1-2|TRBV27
CASSSQRNYGYTF
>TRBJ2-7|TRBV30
CAWSLGKAYEQYF
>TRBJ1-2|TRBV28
CASSFPGQGYGYTF
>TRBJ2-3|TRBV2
CASSAGLAGGPRTDTQYF
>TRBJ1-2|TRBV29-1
CSVEVRGANYGYTF
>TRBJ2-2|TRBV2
CASRSAFAGGNTGELFF
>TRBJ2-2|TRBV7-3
CASSSIGLAGAAGELFF
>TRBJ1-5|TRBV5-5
CASSLAPGSNQPQHF
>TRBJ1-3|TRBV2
CAIHTGSGNTIYF
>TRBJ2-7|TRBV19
CASSMDATGSYEQYF
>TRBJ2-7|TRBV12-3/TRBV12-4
CASSFGLASDEQYF
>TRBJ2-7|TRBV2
CASETGYEQYF
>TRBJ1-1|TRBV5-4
CASARELSATEAFF
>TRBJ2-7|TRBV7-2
CASSLRGASYEQYF
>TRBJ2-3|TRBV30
CAWSGSGMSTDTQYF
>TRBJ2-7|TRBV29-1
CSVEGDGSYEQYF
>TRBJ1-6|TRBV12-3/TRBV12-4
CASSLGGTVYNSPLHF
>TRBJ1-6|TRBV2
CARKTGQGSPLHF
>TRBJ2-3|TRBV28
CASSTPPRADTQYF
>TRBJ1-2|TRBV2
CASSESGQDYGYTF
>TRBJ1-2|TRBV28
CASSPGDREGRYTF
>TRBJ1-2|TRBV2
CASTSTTGRYGYTF
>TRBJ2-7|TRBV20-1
CSARPHGGISYEQYF
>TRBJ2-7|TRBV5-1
CASSRGTGTAAYEQYF
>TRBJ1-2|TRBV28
CASRDLGQQGYTF
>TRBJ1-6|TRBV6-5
CASSFRGLNSPLHF
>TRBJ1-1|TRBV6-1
CASSPGGGYTEAFF
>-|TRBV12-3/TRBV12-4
CASRLGLAGTQEQFF